The 30 T cell receptor beta chains in this list originate from one sample, sequenced in a study of blood T cells in healthy people across ages. Through a sample-barcoded 5' primer and a J-beta primer mix, a second PCR was run for roughly 6 to 12 cycles. Each CDR3 protein gets one entry after TCRdb re-called the 5' RACE reads with MiXCR. The sample has some 320,000 distinct CDR3 sequences; less than 30% are singletons. The sequencing input was blood. The receptors shown here come from a woman in her 70s in good health.

This clonotype was seen at least ten times. The chain carries TRBV12-3 or TRBV12-4 and TRBJ2-1; D is unresolved. The CDR3 covers 14 residues. The V and J ends lost 7 bases and 9 bases respectively, with 19 bases between them. CDR3 residues: CASTPDPLWGEQFF. As DNA, the CDR3 is TGTGCCAGCACCCCGGACCCACTCTGGGGTGAGCAGTTCTTC.

A note on this clonotype: One junction end disagrees with the germline gene, perhaps due to a read error. The DNA of the CDR3 is TGTGCCAGCACCTTAGAGGGGTTGTTTGGGCAGCCCCAGCATTTT. Protein product: CASTLEGLFGQPQHF. The chain couples TRBV7-2 to TRBJ1-5; tentative D call: TRBD1 (5 bases). The CDR3 covers 15 residues. The germline V gene encodes CDR1 SGHTA and CDR2 FQGNSA.

The chain joins TRBV7-2 to TRBJ1-1; D is uncertain. CDR3 length: 14 amino acids. CDR1 SGHTA and CDR2 FQGNSA come from the germline V gene. Deletions cut 2 bases from V and 3 bases from J, with 10 bases between. CDR3 DNA sequence: TGTGCCAGCAGCTTATGGTACGGCTACACTGAAGCTTTCTTT. It is translated as CASSLWYGYTEAFF.

The chain uses TRBV6-1 and TRBJ2-5; 7 nucleotides agree with TRBD2. CDR1 and CDR2 from the germline V gene are MNHNS and SASEGT. The trim removed 7 bases at V and 5 bases at J, leaving 7 bases unmatched. The length of the CDR3 is 13 residues. This CDR3 is CASKRTRLETQYF. As DNA, the CDR3 is TGTGCCAGCAAGAGGACTAGGCTGGAGACCCAGTACTTC.

The chain joins TRBV7-2 to TRBJ2-7; D is undetermined. CDR1 is SGHTA, CDR2 FQGNSA, per germline. Trimming stripped 6 bases from V and 6 bases from J, with 12 bases between. This CDR3 spans 12 amino acids. CDR3 DNA: TGTGCCAGCAGTTTATTTTTGGGCGAGCAGTACTTC. It translates to CASSLFLGEQYF. Looking up the rest from reference TRBV7-2 and TRBJ2-7 gives the full variable domain: GAGVSQSPSNKVTEKGKDVELRCDPISGHTALYWYRQSLGQGLEFLIYFQGNSAPDKSGLPSDRFSAERTGGSVSTLTIQRTQQEDSAVYLCASSLFLGEQYFGPGTRLTVT.

This clonotype has only a few counts. The chain links TRBV18 to TRBJ1-4; 7 positions agree with TRBD1. V was pared by 3 bases and J by 11 bases, with 3 bases of the junction left unmatched. Germline V gene lookup returns CDR1 KGHSH and CDR2 LQKENI. The CDR3 length is 12 residues. In DNA form, the CDR3 reads TGTGCCAGCTCACCGGACAGGACGAAACTGTTTTTT. Amino acid sequence: CASSPDRTKLFF.

This chain connects TRBV29-1 to TRBJ2-5, with 8 bases that match TRBD1. The closer fit of TRBJ2-7 to the DNA end suggests the J call may be wrong. Per germline, CDR1 SQVTM and CDR2 ANQGSEA. The CDR3 is 16 amino acids. The DNA for the CDR3 is TGCAGCGTCGGAAAACCCTCAGGGGGCGCAGGATACGAGCAGTACTTC. Translation gives CSVGKPSGGAGYEQYF.

This clonotype was observed a few times. The V gene is TRBV29-1, the J gene TRBJ2-1; 12 nucleotides match TRBD1. After removal of 8 bases from V and 7 bases from J, the junction contained 12 bases not matched to a gene. This CDR3 contains 15 residues. CDR1 is SQVTM, CDR2 ANQGSEA, per germline. The CDR3 coding sequence is TGCAGCTCAAGTCCGGGACAGGGGGCTGTTAATGAGCAGTTCTTC. Protein: CSSSPGQGAVNEQFF.

This clonotype was detected a few times. The rearrangement joins TRBV12-3 or TRBV12-4 to TRBJ1-1, with D maybe TRBD1 (5 bases). Trimming removed 3 bases at V and 5 bases at J, with 13 bases between. The CDR3 loop spans 14 amino acids. In nucleotides, the CDR3 is TGTGCCAGCAGTTTTAGGGGATTCAGGACTGAAGCTTTCTTT. It codes for CASSFRGFRTEAFF.

This clonotype was seen a few times. This rearrangement joins TRBV10-3 to TRBJ2-5, with 8 bases fitting TRBD1. Trimming took 0 bases from V and 3 from J; bases not matched to a gene: 0. The V gene's germline CDR1 is ENHRY and CDR2 SYGVKD. This CDR3 is 14 amino acids long. As DNA, the CDR3 is TGTGCCATCAGTGAGTCGGACAGGGAAGAGACCCAGTACTTC. It translates to CAISESDREETQYF.

The chain uses TRBV28 and TRBJ1-5; D unclear. This CDR3 has 13 residues. V lost 4 bases to trimming and J lost 4 bases, with 8 bases between them. Germline CDR1 and CDR2: MDHEN and SYDVKM. Written as DNA, the CDR3 is TGTGCCAGCAGTTCAACGGCAAATCAGCCCCAGCATTTT. This sequence encodes CASSSTANQPQHF.

The rearrangement links TRBV20-1 to TRBJ2-5, with D possibly being TRBD2 (6 bases). The CDR3 loop spans 14 amino acids. Germline V gives CDR1 DFQATT, CDR2 SNEGSKA (reference sequence). CDR3 coding DNA: TGCAGCGGGAGTCCGGGCCCTGGTCAAAAGACCCAGTACTTC. It translates to CSGSPGPGQKTQYF.

The rearrangement joins TRBV6-2 or TRBV6-3 to TRBJ2-3; D might be TRBD2 (5 bases). Trimming pared 8 bases from V and 0 bases from J, leaving 18 bases between. This CDR3 has 16 amino acids. The germline V gene has CDR1 MNHEY and CDR2 SVGEGT. The CDR3 nucleotides read TGTGCCAGCCAGAGCGGACGTAGGCTAAGCACAGATACGCAGTATTTT. This codes for CASQSGRRLSTDTQYF.

This clonotype has more than one count but fewer than ten. This chain links TRBV2 with TRBJ2-2; 8 nucleotides line up with TRBD1. This CDR3 is 15 amino acids long. CDR1 is SNHLY, CDR2 FYNNEI, per germline. The ends lost 6 bases at V and 2 bases at J; junction bases unmatched: 5. The CDR3 spells CASSAGQGNTGELFF. Here the CDR3 DNA reads TGTGCCAGCAGCGCAGGACAGGGCAACACCGGGGAGCTGTTTTTT.

V gene TRBV18 combines with J gene TRBJ1-3; possible D gene TRBD1, 5 bases. Germline CDR1 reads KGHSH; CDR2 reads LQKENI. CDR3 length: 15 residues. V lost 3 bases to trimming and J lost 0 bases, with 9 bases between them. CDR3 in amino acids: CASSPGRNSGNTIYF. The CDR3 region has the DNA TGTGCCAGCTCACCGGGACGGAACTCTGGAAACACCATATATTTT.

This chain connects TRBV15 to TRBJ2-2, with D possibly being TRBD1 (6 bases). The CDR3 has 15 residues. V was trimmed by 5 bases and J by 4 bases, leaving 14 bases between them. CDR1 and CDR2 from the germline V gene are LNHNV and YYDKDF (reference sequence). The CDR3 loop reads CATSAGEIGTGELFF. CDR3 in DNA: TGTGCCACCAGCGCAGGGGAAATCGGCACCGGGGAGCTGTTTTTT.

The chain combines TRBV20-1 with TRBJ1-4; 9 nucleotides align to TRBD1. The J segment lost 7 bases and the V segment lost 6 bases, leaving 6 bases of the junction unmatched. CDR3 size: 13 residues. The germline gives CDR1 DFQATT, CDR2 SNEGSKA (reference sequence). The CDR3 DNA is TGCAGTGCAAACGACAGGGGGAGTGAAAAACTGTTTTTT. It encodes CSANDRGSEKLFF.

This clonotype has only a few counts. This CDR3 reads CATSDQDRGQETQYF. DNA of the CDR3: TGTGCCACCAGTGATCAGGACAGGGGGCAGGAGACCCAGTACTTC. The gene calls are TRBV24-1 and TRBJ2-5, with 11 bases matching TRBD1. The CDR3 is made up of 15 amino acids. Germline loops: CDR1 KGHDR, CDR2 SFDVKD. Trimming cost V 3 bases and J 5 bases; bases outside gene matches: 4.

This chain links TRBV29-1 with TRBJ2-7; 11 positions match TRBD1. This CDR3 is built from 15 residues. V was pared by 5 bases and J by 2 bases, with 8 bases of the junction left unmatched. Germline V gives CDR1 SQVTM, CDR2 ANQGSEA. This chain's CDR3 is CSVTIWTGGAYEQYF. The DNA for the CDR3 is TGCAGCGTTACAATTTGGACAGGGGGCGCCTACGAGCAGTACTTC.

The chain carries TRBV2 and TRBJ2-4; TRBD1 is a possible D gene (6 bases). Germline CDR1 reads SNHLY; CDR2 reads FYNNEI. The V end lost 8 bases, the J end lost 2 bases, and 13 bases lay between the germline ends. The length of the CDR3 is 14 residues. CDR3 protein: CASGSTGPKNIQYF. The DNA for the CDR3 is TGTGCCAGCGGCTCGACAGGTCCCAAAAACATTCAGTACTTC.

The chain combines TRBV3-1 with TRBJ1-4, with TRBD1 matching over 7 bases. The CDR3 runs to 14 residues. V dropped 5 bases and J dropped 8; count of bases not matched to a gene: 8. Germline V gene lookup returns CDR1 LGHDT and CDR2 YNNKEL (reference sequence). In nucleotides, the CDR3 is TGTGCCAGCAGCGCCCGGACAGGCCCCGAAAAACTGTTTTTT. Translation: CASSARTGPEKLFF.

This clonotype was observed many times. The rearrangement uses TRBV29-1 and TRBJ2-5; tentative D call: TRBD2 (5 bases). The CDR3 has 13 residues. Germline V gene data show CDR1 as SQVTM and CDR2 as ANQGSEA. The ends were cut back, 4 bases at V and 4 bases at J, with 13 bases in the middle. The DNA of the CDR3 is TGCAGCGTTGCCCGGGAAAGAGGAGAGACCCAGTACTTC. Translated: CSVARERGETQYF. The variable domain in full, with the rest retrieved from reference TRBV29-1 and TRBJ2-5, is SAVISQKPSRDICQRGTSLTIQCQVDSQVTMMFWYRQQPGQSLTLIATANQGSEATYESGFVIDKFPISRPNLTFSTLTVSNMSPEDSSIYLCSVARERGETQYFGPGTRLLVL.

The chain uses TRBV9 and TRBJ1-1, with D possibly matching TRBD1 (5 bases). Looked up from germline, CDR1 is SGDLS and CDR2 is YYNGEE. Trimming stripped 0 bases from V and 4 bases from J, with 10 bases between. This CDR3 contains 14 residues. CDR3 sequence reads: CASSVVGGITEAFF. CDR3 bases: TGTGCCAGCAGCGTAGTTGGGGGGATCACTGAAGCTTTCTTT.

This clonotype occurred many times. The chain recombines TRBV2 with TRBJ1-1; D may be TRBD1 (6 bases). Germline V lookup: CDR1 SNHLY, CDR2 FYNNEI. The germline V and J ends were trimmed by 5 bases and 1 base, with 11 bases remaining between them. The CDR3 has 14 amino acids. In DNA, the CDR3 is TGTGCCAGCAGTCCAGGACAGTGGAACACTGAAGCTTTCTTT. Translation: CASSPGQWNTEAFF.

On this clonotype: This could be a read error, since a much larger clone is one nucleotide away. The rearrangement joins TRBV2 to TRBJ2-7; tentatively, D is TRBD1 (5 bases). Germline V CDR1 and CDR2: SNHLY, FYNNEI. This CDR3 contains 12 residues. The CDR3 sequence is CASSAQVYGQYF. The CDR3 DNA reads as TGTGCCAGCAGTGCACAGGTCTACGGGCAGTACTTC.

The chain combines TRBV5-1 with TRBJ2-3; 7 bases map to TRBD2. CDR1 is SGHRS and CDR2 is YFSETQ in the germline V gene. The CDR3 is made up of 16 amino acids. Trimming cost V 9 bases and J 4 bases; bases outside gene matches: 17. The DNA of the CDR3 is TGCGCCATTCCGAAAACACTAGCGATATACCCAGATACGCAGTATTTT. Translation: CAIPKTLAIYPDTQYF.

J is TRBJ2-7 and V is TRBV7-3; 8 nucleotides agree with TRBD2. The CDR3 length is 15 residues. J gave up 2 bases and V 4 bases, and 7 bases lay outside the gene matches. The germline gives CDR1 SGHTA, CDR2 FQGTGA. The CDR3 is CASSSAAGAPYEQYF. The CDR3 nucleotides read TGTGCCAGCAGCTCAGCAGCGGGGGCCCCCTACGAGCAGTACTTC.

This chain uses TRBV29-1 with TRBJ2-3; D is unclear. The CDR3 is 12 amino acids. The germline gives CDR1 SQVTM, CDR2 ANQGSEA. V was pared by 7 bases and J by 4 bases, with 12 bases between. The CDR3 spells CSDGPSADTQYF. For the CDR3, the DNA is TGCAGCGACGGGCCGTCGGCAGATACGCAGTATTTT.

This clonotype was recorded a few times. The V gene is TRBV6-1, the J gene TRBJ1-2; a weak D match, TRBD1 (5 bases). This CDR3 comprises 12 residues. The ends were cut back, 5 bases at V and 7 bases at J, with 11 bases in the middle. Germline CDR1 and CDR2: MNHNS and SASEGT. The CDR3: CASSPPGPGYTF. CDR3 DNA sequence: TGTGCCAGCAGTCCCCCGGGGCCTGGCTACACCTTC.

The CDR3 here is CASSLGQGDYEQYF. The CDR3 DNA follows: TGCGCCAGCAGCTTGGGGCAGGGAGACTACGAGCAGTACTTC. V gene TRBV5-1 combines with J gene TRBJ2-7; D assignment may be TRBD1 or TRBD2 (5 bases each). There are 14 residues in the CDR3. Deletions cut 0 bases from V and 3 bases from J, with 10 bases between. CDR1 SGHRS and CDR2 YFSETQ come from the germline V gene. Drawing the rest from reference TRBV5-1 and TRBJ2-7, the complete variable domain is KAGVTQTPRYLIKTRGQQVTLSCSPISGHRSVSWYQQTPGQGLQFLFEYFSETQRNKGNFPGRFSGRQFSNSRSEMNVSTLELGDSALYLCASSLGQGDYEQYFGPGTRLTVT.